Presented here are 20 T cell receptor beta chains from one specimen sequenced in a study of cytomegalovirus exposure and HLA in healthy donors. With 60 Vbeta and 13 Jbeta primers, the PCR was carried out. Assay: immunoSEQ multiplex PCR; the TCRdb copy retains only in-frame clones and omits some. The sample lists 85,000 to 90,000 clones, around four fifths seen once, with about 2.5% in the top ten. Sequenced input: PBMCs. The receptors stem from a man aged 25-45 years in good health and CMV-seronegative.

V is TRBV28 and J is TRBJ1-2; perhaps TRBD1 as D (5 bases). Germline CDR1 and CDR2: MDHEN and SYDVKM. The CDR3 is 16 amino acids. V lost 0 bases and J lost 0, with 11 bases in between. The CDR3 region is CASSLWTDAPNYGYTF. As DNA, the CDR3 is TGTGCCAGCAGTTTATGGACAGACGCTCCTAACTATGGCTACACCTTC.

The chain carries TRBV4-1 and TRBJ1-5, with D possibly TRBD1 on 6 matching bases. The CDR3 consists of 17 residues. Trimming pared 4 bases from V and 2 bases from J, leaving 18 bases between. Germline-derived CDR1 and CDR2 are MGHRA and YSYEKL. CDR3 region: CASSPIWGPGGNQPQHF. The CDR3 DNA reads as TGCGCCAGCAGCCCCATCTGGGGGCCCGGGGGCAATCAGCCCCAGCATTTT.

The chain joins TRBV30 to TRBJ2-5; 10 nucleotides agree with TRBD1. Germline-derived CDR1 and CDR2 are GTSNPN and SVGIG (reference sequence). This CDR3 has 16 amino acids. Losses at the gene ends were 0 bases for V and 4 bases for J; bases not matched to a gene: 8. The CDR3 reads CAWSVIGQGVRETQYF. The CDR3 nucleotides are TGTGCCTGGAGTGTAATAGGACAGGGGGTACGAGAGACCCAGTACTTC.

V gene TRBV30 combines with J gene TRBJ1-1; D gene ambiguous. CDR3 size: 13 residues. V lost 4 bases, J lost 4 bases, and 13 bases lay in between. CDR1 and CDR2 from the germline V gene are GTSNPN and SVGIG (reference sequence). Written as DNA, the CDR3 is TGTGCCTGGAATAGGAGACTGACCACTGAAGCTTTCTTT. Translation: CAWNRRLTTEAFF.

This clone occurred once. The chain links TRBV18 to TRBJ2-1, with a possible D match to TRBD1 (6 bases). The CDR3 length is 16 residues. V lost 3 bases and J lost 5, with 17 bases in between. CDR1 and CDR2 (germline): KGHSH, LQKENI. Here the CDR3 reads CASSPMGRGQDNEQFF. The DNA for the CDR3 is TGTGCCAGCTCACCCATGGGCAGGGGCCAGGACAATGAGCAGTTCTTC.

This chain links TRBV18 with TRBJ1-4, with TRBD1 matching over 7 bases. Germline V gene lookup returns CDR1 KGHSH and CDR2 LQKENI. There are 13 residues in the CDR3. Losses at the gene ends were 6 bases for V and 5 bases for J; bases not matched to a gene: 3. CDR3 in DNA: TGTGCCAGCTCCGGGACAGAGAATGAAAAACTGTTTTTT. Its protein is CASSGTENEKLFF.

The genes are TRBV9 and TRBJ1-5; 8 nucleotides line up with TRBD1. This CDR3 is built from 14 residues. J was trimmed by 9 bases and V by 3 bases; bases with no gene match: 8. Looked up from germline, CDR1 is SGDLS and CDR2 is YYNGEE. The CDR3 loop is CASSGGSGGLPQHF. The CDR3 coding sequence is TGTGCCAGCAGCGGAGGATCAGGGGGCCTGCCCCAGCATTTT.

The rearrangement joins TRBV2 to TRBJ2-5; maybe TRBD1 (5 bases). Germline CDR1 reads SNHLY; CDR2 reads FYNNEI. The CDR3 loop spans 12 amino acids. Trimming took 4 bases from V and 13 from J, leaving 16 bases between them. CDR3 DNA sequence: TGTGCCAGCAGTGCGGTCCAGGGCTCCCTGTACTTC. Its translation is CASSAVQGSLYF.

The chain links TRBV9 to TRBJ2-5, with D unclear. The J call may not be correct, given that the DNA end is closer to TRBJ2-7. Looked up from germline, CDR1 is SGDLS and CDR2 is YYNGEE. CDR3 size: 15 residues. Here the CDR3 DNA reads TGTGCCAGCAGCCCGAATTCGAATGGAGCCTACGAGCAGTACTTC. As protein: CASSPNSNGAYEQYF.

The chain recombines TRBV2 with TRBJ2-5; 9 bases align to TRBD1. V shed 11 bases, J shed 5 bases, and the junction held 9 bases outside the gene matches. The V gene's germline CDR1 is SNHLY and CDR2 FYNNEI. The CDR3 runs to 13 residues. The CDR3 DNA reads as TGTGCCGGGAAGGGACAGGGAGTGGAGACCCAGTACTTC. Its translation: CAGKGQGVETQYF.

V is TRBV30 and J is TRBJ1-1, with TRBD1 matching over 7 bases. V was clipped by 2 bases and J by 11 bases; unmatched bases: 5. The CDR3 loop spans 11 amino acids. Per the germline V gene, CDR1 is GTSNPN and CDR2 is SVGIG (reference sequence). CDR3 sequence reads: CAWSLDRLAFF. DNA for the CDR3: TGTGCCTGGAGTTTGGACAGGTTGGCTTTCTTT.

The gene calls are TRBV7-2 and TRBJ1-2; tentative D call: TRBD1 (5 bases). Per germline, CDR1 SGHTA and CDR2 FQGNSA. The V gene lost 5 bases and the J gene lost 3 bases, with 10 bases spanning the gap. The CDR3 has 13 residues. The CDR3: CASSPPTDYGYTF. In DNA, the CDR3 is TGTGCCAGCAGCCCTCCGACAGACTATGGCTACACCTTC.

The chain combines TRBV7-2 with TRBJ1-2; D is uncertain. The V gene's germline CDR1 is SGHTA and CDR2 FQGNSA. This CDR3 comprises 15 residues. The V end lost 0 bases, the J end lost 4 bases, and 12 bases lay between the germline ends. Written as DNA, the CDR3 is TGTGCCAGCAGCTTAGCGACACAACACGCCTATGGCTACACCTTC. This encodes CASSLATQHAYGYTF. Filled out from reference TRBV7-2 and TRBJ1-2, the complete variable domain reads GAGVSQSPSNKVTEKGKDVELRCDPISGHTALYWYRQSLGQGLEFLIYFQGNSAPDKSGLPSDRFSAERTGGSVSTLTIQRTQQEDSAVYLCASSLATQHAYGYTFGSGTRLTVV.

The V call is TRBV7-3, the J call TRBJ2-1, with a possible D match to TRBD1 (6 bases). Germline CDR1 SGHTA, CDR2 FQGTGA. Trimming removed 2 bases at V and 0 bases at J, with 11 bases between. The CDR3 consists of 16 residues. The CDR3 coding sequence is TGTGCCAGCAGCTTAGGTCAGGGGAGCTCCTACAATGAGCAGTTCTTC. Protein: CASSLGQGSSYNEQFF.

This clone was counted only a few times. This sequence joins TRBV29-1 and TRBJ2-3; 9 positions agree with TRBD1. Looked up from germline, CDR1 is SQVTM and CDR2 is ANQGSEA. The CDR3 is made up of 14 amino acids. Germline trimming cut 2 bases from V and 3 bases from J; bases unmatched to any gene: 3. This chain's CDR3 is CSVERDRGTDTQYF. Written as DNA, the CDR3 is TGCAGCGTTGAACGAGACAGGGGGACAGATACGCAGTATTTT.

The chain couples TRBV6-1 to TRBJ1-4; D gene uncertain. Germline V gene lookup returns CDR1 MNHNS and CDR2 SASEGT. Trimming took off 5 bases at V and 8 bases at J, with 12 bases between the two ends. The CDR3 is made up of 13 amino acids. The CDR3 loop is CASSIQLREKLFF. As DNA, the CDR3 is TGTGCCAGCAGTATACAGCTTCGGGAAAAACTGTTTTTT.

The chain carries TRBV6-5 and TRBJ1-2; unclear D gene. Germline-derived CDR1 and CDR2 are MNHEY and SVGAGI. Trimming took off 0 bases at V and 3 bases at J, with 5 bases between the two ends. The CDR3 is 13 amino acids. The CDR3 spells CASSYSNYYGYTF. CDR3 coding DNA: TGTGCCAGCAGTTACTCGAACTACTATGGCTACACCTTC.

This sequence joins TRBV9 and TRBJ1-4, with D possibly being TRBD1 (5 bases). The CDR3 is made up of 16 amino acids. Trimming removed 4 bases from V and 0 bases from J, with 13 bases in between. Germline lookup yields CDR1 SGDLS and CDR2 YYNGEE. For the CDR3, the DNA is TGTGCCAGCAGCCCCTCCCGACAGCCAACTAATGAAAAACTGTTTTTT. Amino acids: CASSPSRQPTNEKLFF.

The gene calls are TRBV9 and TRBJ2-1, with 10 bases identical to TRBD2. Unmatched junction bases numbered 13, after V lost 1 base and J lost 15 bases. From germline, CDR1 is SGDLS and CDR2 YYNGEE. The CDR3 is 15 amino acids. The CDR3 sequence: CASSVSHTPGLAVFF. In DNA form, the CDR3 reads TGTGCCAGCAGCGTATCCCACACCCCCGGACTAGCGGTGTTCTTC. The variable domain in full, with the rest retrieved from reference TRBV9 and TRBJ2-1, is DSGVTQTPKHLITATGQRVTLRCSPRSGDLSVYWYQQSLDQGLQFLIQYYNGEERAKGNILERFSAQQFPDLHSELNLSSLELGDSALYFCASSVSHTPGLAVFFGPGTRLTVL.

The genes are TRBV5-1 and TRBJ1-1; D not certain. V was cut by 6 bases and J by 0 bases, with 12 bases left in between. Germline-derived CDR1 and CDR2 are SGHRS and YFSETQ. The CDR3 sequence is 14 residues long. The CDR3 sequence is CASTTNGVNTEAFF. As DNA, the CDR3 is TGCGCCAGCACCACTAACGGGGTGAACACTGAAGCTTTCTTT.